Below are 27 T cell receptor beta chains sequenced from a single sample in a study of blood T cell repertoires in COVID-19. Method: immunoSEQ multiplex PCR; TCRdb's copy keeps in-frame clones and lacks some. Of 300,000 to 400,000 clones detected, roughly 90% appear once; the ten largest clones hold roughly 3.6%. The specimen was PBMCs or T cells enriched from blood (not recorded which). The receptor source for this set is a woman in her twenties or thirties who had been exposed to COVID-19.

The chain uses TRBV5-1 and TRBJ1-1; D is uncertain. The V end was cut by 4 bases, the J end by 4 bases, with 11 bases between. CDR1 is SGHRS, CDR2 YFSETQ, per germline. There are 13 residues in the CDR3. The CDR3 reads CASSQALGTEAFF. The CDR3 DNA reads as TGCGCCAGCAGCCAGGCCTTGGGCACTGAAGCTTTCTTT.

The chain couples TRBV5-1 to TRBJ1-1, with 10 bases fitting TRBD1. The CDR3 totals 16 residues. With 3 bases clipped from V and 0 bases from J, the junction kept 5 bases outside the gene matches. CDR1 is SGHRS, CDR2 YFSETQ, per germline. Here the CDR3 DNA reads TGCGCCAGCAGCTGGGGACAGGGGAGGGTGAACACTGAAGCTTTCTTT. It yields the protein CASSWGQGRVNTEAFF.

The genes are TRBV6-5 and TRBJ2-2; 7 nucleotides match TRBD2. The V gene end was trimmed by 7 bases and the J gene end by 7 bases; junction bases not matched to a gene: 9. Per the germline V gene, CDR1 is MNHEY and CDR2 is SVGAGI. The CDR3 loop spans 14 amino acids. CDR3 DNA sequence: TGTGCCAGCAAGGGAGGGGAGCGGGGCGGGGAGCTGTTTTTT. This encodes CASKGGERGGELFF.

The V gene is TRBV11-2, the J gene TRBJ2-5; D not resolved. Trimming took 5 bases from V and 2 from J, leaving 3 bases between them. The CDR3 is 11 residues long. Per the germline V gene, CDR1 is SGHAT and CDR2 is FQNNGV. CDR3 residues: CASSPQETQYF. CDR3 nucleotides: TGTGCCAGCAGCCCTCAAGAGACCCAGTACTTC.

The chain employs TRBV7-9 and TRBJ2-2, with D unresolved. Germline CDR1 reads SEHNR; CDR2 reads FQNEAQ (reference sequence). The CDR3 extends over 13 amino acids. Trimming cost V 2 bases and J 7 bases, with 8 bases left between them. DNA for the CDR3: TGTGCCAGCAGCTTACGAGGCTTCGGGGAGCTGTTTTTT. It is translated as CASSLRGFGELFF.

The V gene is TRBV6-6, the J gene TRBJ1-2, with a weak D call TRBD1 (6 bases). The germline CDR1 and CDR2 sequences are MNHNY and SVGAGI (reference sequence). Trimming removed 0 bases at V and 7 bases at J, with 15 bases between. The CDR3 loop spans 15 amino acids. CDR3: CASSYSLQGSGGYTF. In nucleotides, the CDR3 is TGTGCCAGCAGTTACTCGTTACAGGGAAGCGGTGGCTACACCTTC.

The CDR3 nucleotides are TGTGCCTGGAGCCGGGACAGGGTATCCTACGAGCAGTACTTC. Amino acids: CAWSRDRVSYEQYF. This sequence joins TRBV30 and TRBJ2-7, with 9 bases that match TRBD1. Germline V lookup: CDR1 GTSNPN, CDR2 SVGIG (reference sequence). This CDR3 comprises 14 residues. Germline trimming cut 3 bases from V and 1 base from J; bases unmatched to any gene: 4.

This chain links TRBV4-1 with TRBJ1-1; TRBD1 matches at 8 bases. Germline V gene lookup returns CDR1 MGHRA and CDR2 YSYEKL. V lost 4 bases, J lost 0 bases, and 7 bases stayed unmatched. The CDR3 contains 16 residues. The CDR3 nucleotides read TGCGCCAGCAGCCGGCTTGAGGGACAGGTGAACACTGAAGCTTTCTTT. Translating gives CASSRLEGQVNTEAFF.

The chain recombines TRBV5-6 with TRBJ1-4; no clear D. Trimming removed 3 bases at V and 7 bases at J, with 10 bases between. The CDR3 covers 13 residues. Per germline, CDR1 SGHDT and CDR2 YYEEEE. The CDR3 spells CASSYGLVEKLFF. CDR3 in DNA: TGTGCCAGCAGCTATGGACTAGTTGAAAAACTGTTTTTT.

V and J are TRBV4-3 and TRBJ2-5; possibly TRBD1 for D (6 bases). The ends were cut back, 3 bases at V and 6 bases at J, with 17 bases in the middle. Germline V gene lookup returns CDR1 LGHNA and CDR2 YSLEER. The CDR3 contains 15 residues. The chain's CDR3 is CASSHRLARGKTQYF. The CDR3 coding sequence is TGCGCCAGCAGCCATCGGCTGGCGAGGGGGAAGACCCAGTACTTC.

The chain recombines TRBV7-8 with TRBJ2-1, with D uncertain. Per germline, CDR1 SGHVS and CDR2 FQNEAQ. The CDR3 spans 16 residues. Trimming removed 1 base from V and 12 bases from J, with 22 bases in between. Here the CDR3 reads CASSLVLVSKLSRQFF. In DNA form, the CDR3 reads TGTGCCAGCAGCTTAGTTTTGGTTTCTAAGCTAAGTAGGCAGTTCTTC.

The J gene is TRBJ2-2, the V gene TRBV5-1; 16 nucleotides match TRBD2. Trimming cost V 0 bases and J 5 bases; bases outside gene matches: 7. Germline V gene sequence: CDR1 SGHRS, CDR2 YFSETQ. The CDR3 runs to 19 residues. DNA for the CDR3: TGCGCCAGCAGCTTGGAGGGACTAGCGGGGGGGCCTTGGACCGGGGAGCTGTTTTTT. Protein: CASSLEGLAGGPWTGELFF.

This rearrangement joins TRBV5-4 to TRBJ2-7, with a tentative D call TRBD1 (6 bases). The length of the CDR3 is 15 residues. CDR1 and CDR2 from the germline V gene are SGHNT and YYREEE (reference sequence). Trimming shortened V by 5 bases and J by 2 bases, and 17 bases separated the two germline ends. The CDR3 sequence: CASSPKGGTTYEQYF. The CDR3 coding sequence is TGTGCCAGCAGTCCAAAAGGGGGAACAACCTACGAGCAGTACTTC.

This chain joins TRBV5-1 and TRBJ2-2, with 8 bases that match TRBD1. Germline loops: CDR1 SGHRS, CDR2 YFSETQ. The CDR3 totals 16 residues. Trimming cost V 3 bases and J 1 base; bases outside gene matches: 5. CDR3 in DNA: TGCGCCAGCAGCTCCGCAGGGGGCCGGAACACCGGGGAGCTGTTTTTT. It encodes CASSSAGGRNTGELFF.

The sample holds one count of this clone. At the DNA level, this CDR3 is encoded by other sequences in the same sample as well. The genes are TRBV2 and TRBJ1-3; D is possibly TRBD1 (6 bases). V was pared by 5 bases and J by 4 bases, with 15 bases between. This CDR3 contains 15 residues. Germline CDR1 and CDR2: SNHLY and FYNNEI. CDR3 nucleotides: TGTGCCAGCAGTATCAACAGGGATTCCGGAAACACCATATATTTT. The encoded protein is CASSINRDSGNTIYF.

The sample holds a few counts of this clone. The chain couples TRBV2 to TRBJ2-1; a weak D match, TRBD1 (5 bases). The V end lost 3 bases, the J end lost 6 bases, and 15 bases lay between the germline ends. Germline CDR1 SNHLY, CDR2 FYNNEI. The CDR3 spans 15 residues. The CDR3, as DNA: TGTGCCAGCAGTGATTGGGGCAGCCCTTCCAATGAGCAGTTCTTC. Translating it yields CASSDWGSPSNEQFF.

Here the CDR3 reads CASSFRTEGYTF. The CDR3 bases are TGTGCCAGCAGCTTCCGGACAGAAGGCTACACCTTC. The genes are TRBV5-6 and TRBJ1-2, with D possibly being TRBD1 (6 bases). The germline CDR1 and CDR2 sequences are SGHDT and YYEEEE. The CDR3 loop spans 12 amino acids. Trimming took off 2 bases at V and 8 bases at J, with 10 bases between the two ends.

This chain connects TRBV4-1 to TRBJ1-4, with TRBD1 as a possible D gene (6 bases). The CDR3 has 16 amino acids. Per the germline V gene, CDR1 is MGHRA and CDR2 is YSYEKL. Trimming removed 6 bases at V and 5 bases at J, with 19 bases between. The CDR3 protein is CASRDTNRARNEKLFF. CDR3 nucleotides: TGCGCCAGCAGGGATACAAACAGGGCCCGGAATGAAAAACTGTTTTTT.

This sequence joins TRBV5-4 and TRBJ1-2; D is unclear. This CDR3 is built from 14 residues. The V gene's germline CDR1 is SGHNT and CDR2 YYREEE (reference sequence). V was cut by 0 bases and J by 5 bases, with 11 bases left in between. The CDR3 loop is CASSLGSNGYGYTF. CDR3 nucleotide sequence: TGTGCCAGCAGCTTGGGGTCGAACGGGTATGGCTACACCTTC.

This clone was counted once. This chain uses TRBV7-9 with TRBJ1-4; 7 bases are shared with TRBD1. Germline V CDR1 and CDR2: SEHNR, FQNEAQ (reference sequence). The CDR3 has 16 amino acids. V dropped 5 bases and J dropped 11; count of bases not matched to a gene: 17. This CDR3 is CASSPLSRGKGWKLFF. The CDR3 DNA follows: TGTGCCAGCAGCCCTTTATCCAGGGGGAAAGGATGGAAACTGTTTTTT.

The CDR3 reads CASSFHRDGEQYF. The CDR3 nucleotides are TGTGCCAGCAGCTTCCACAGGGATGGAGAGCAGTACTTC. The chain employs TRBV5-5 and TRBJ2-7, with D possibly matching TRBD1 (6 bases). Germline V lookup: CDR1 SGHKS, CDR2 YYEKEE (reference sequence). The CDR3 is 13 residues long. Deletions cut 2 bases from V and 7 bases from J, with 13 bases between.

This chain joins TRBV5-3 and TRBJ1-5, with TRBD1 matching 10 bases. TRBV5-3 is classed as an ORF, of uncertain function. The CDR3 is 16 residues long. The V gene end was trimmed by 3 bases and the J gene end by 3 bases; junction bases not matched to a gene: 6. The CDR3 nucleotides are TGTGCCAGAAGCTCAGCCGGGACAGGGGCCAATCAGCCCCAGCATTTT. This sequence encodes CARSSAGTGANQPQHF.

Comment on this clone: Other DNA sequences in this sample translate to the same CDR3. In DNA, the CDR3 is TGTGCCAGCAGTCTAACAGGGGGAAGTGGAAACACCATATATTTT. As protein: CASSLTGGSGNTIYF. This chain uses TRBV27 with TRBJ1-3; the match to TRBD1 covers 8 bases. CDR3 length: 15 amino acids. V lost 5 bases to trimming and J lost 3 bases; unmatched junction nucleotides: 6. Looked up from germline, CDR1 is MNHEY and CDR2 is SMNVEV (reference sequence).

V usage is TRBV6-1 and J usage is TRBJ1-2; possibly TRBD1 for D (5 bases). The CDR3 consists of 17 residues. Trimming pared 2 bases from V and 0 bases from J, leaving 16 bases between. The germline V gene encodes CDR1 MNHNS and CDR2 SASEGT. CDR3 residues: CASSEQGSRYSNYGYTF. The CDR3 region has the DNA TGTGCCAGCAGTGAACAGGGTTCGCGTTATTCTAACTATGGCTACACCTTC.

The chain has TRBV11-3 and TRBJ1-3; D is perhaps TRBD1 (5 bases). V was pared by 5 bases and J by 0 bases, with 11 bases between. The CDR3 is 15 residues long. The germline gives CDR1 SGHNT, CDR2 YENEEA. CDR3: CASSLTASSGNTIYF. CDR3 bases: TGTGCCAGCAGCCTGACAGCGAGCTCTGGAAACACCATATATTTT.

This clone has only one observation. CDR3: CASSQFRASGNTIYF. The CDR3 coding sequence is TGTGCCAGCAGCCAATTTAGAGCCTCTGGAAACACCATATATTTT. The chain is built from TRBV3-1 (or the pseudogene TRBV3-2) and TRBJ1-3; no definite D call. Germline CDR1 and CDR2: LGHDT and YNNKEL (reference sequence). V gave up 2 bases and J gave up 0 bases, with 8 bases separating them. The CDR3 totals 15 residues.

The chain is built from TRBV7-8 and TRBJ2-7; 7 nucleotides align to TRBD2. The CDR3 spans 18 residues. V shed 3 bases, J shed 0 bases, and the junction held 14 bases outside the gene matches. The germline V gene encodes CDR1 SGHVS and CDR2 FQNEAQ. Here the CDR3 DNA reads TGTGCCAGCAGCTTGGGAGGGGCCCTTACAAGGAGCTCCTACGAGCAGTACTTC. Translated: CASSLGGALTRSSYEQYF.